The 29 T cell receptor beta chains presented below share a single source sample, sequenced in a study of T cells in Graves' hyperthyroidism and ophthalmopathy (dated by TCRdb to between 2018 and 2020). Libraries were made using multiplex PCR. The sequencer listed for this sample is Illumina HiSeq 2000. Amplification of TCR beta CDR3 regions was carried out from RNA transcripts. The TCR CDR3 was subjected to a first round of RT-PCR using the HTBI primer set and the Qiagen OneStep RT-PCR kit. The public reads were run again by TCRdb, first through fastp at Q25 and then through MiXCR, and only productive beta chains were kept. Rows with one shared CDR3 protein collapse into an entry with the most common genes and DNA. This sample gives a few hundred thousand distinct CDR3 sequences in total; 40% to 55% of them show up just once. The leading ten clones occupy about 8% of the sample. The sequenced material came from peripheral blood or thyroid tissue (not recorded which). These receptor sequences come from a woman aged 18-29 years with Graves' hyperthyroidism.

A few counts support this clonotype. This chain uses TRBV9 with TRBJ2-3; no definite D call. V lost 2 bases, J lost 2 bases, and 6 bases lay in between. Germline loops: CDR1 SGDLS, CDR2 YYNGEE. CDR3 size: 13 residues. The CDR3 DNA reads as TGTGCCAGCAGCGTTTCCAACACAGATACGCAGTATTTT. Its protein is CASSVSNTDTQYF. Full variable domain (remainder filled in from reference TRBV9 and TRBJ2-3): DSGVTQTPKHLITATGQRVTLRCSPRSGDLSVYWYQQSLDQGLQFLIQYYNGEERAKGNILERFSAQQFPDLHSELNLSSLELGDSALYFCASSVSNTDTQYFGPGTRLTVL.

A remark on this clonotype: The junction shows a germline mismatch at one end, possibly a read error. This rearrangement joins TRBV15 to TRBJ1-1; D gene ambiguous. CDR1 is LNHNV and CDR2 is YYDKDF in the germline V gene (reference sequence). CDR3 size: 14 residues. CDR3 nucleotide sequence: TGTGCCTCCAGCAGAGATCTGGCCGAGACTGAAGCTTTCTTT. Translated: CASSRDLAETEAFF.

With respect to this clonotype: The conserved phenylalanine or tryptophan is not found at the CDR3 terminus, so this likely reflects a read error. No DNA is shown, since the ends of the CDR3 on it are uncertain; the CDR3 is the one TCRdb lists. The chain combines TRBV6-2 or TRBV6-3 with TRBJ2-6; TRBD2, the table's D call, lacks a check against the DNA. Germline CDR1 is MNHEY and CDR2 is SVGEGT. The CDR3 is 8 residues long, ends included. CDR3 amino acids: CASKVPAG.

About this clonotype: One end of the junction fails to match germline, which may point to a read error. The chain links TRBV9 to TRBJ2-2, with a weak D call TRBD2 (5 bases). The CDR3 consists of 14 residues. Germline values: CDR1 SGDLS, CDR2 YYNGEE. The DNA of the CDR3 is TGTGCCAGCAGCCTTACAAAGGGTACCGGGGAGCTGCTTTTT. Translating gives CASSLTKGTGELLF.

The chain couples TRBV7-9 to TRBJ2-7; tentative D call: TRBD1 (6 bases). Germline CDR1 is SEHNR and CDR2 is FQNEAQ (reference sequence). This CDR3 spans 16 amino acids. V gave up 5 bases and J gave up 1 base, with 18 bases separating them. The CDR3 sequence is CASSQVTGTGSYEQYF. CDR3 nucleotide sequence: TGTGCCAGCAGCCAAGTAACAGGGACCGGGTCCTACGAGCAGTACTTC.

This chain uses TRBV2 with TRBJ2-7; maybe TRBD2 (5 bases). The CDR3 loop spans 14 amino acids. Trimming cost V 8 bases and J 0 bases, with 14 bases left between them. Germline CDR1 SNHLY, CDR2 FYNNEI. CDR3 sequence (DNA): TGTGCCAGCGGGTCGGGAAGTGGCTCCTACGAGCAGTACTTC. Its translation: CASGSGSGSYEQYF.

The V call is TRBV24-1, the J call TRBJ2-3; D gene unclear. The CDR3 has 15 amino acids. Germline lookup yields CDR1 KGHDR and CDR2 SFDVKD. V was cut by 5 bases and J by 6 bases, with 17 bases left in between. CDR3 amino acids: CATSGEGSDEDTQYF. The CDR3 DNA sequence: TGTGCCACCAGTGGGGAAGGGTCCGACGAGGATACGCAGTATTTT.

The V and J genes are TRBV10-3 and TRBJ2-6; 9 bases are a match to TRBD2. The CDR3 length is 18 residues. Per germline, CDR1 ENHRY and CDR2 SYGVKD. The trim removed 3 bases at V and 0 bases at J, leaving 6 bases unmatched. This chain's CDR3 is CAISDYSGRGSGANVLTF. The CDR3 coding sequence is TGTGCCATCAGTGACTATAGCGGGAGAGGCTCTGGGGCCAACGTCCTGACTTTC.

This clonotype was observed at least ten times. V usage is TRBV16 and J usage is TRBJ2-5, with D tentatively TRBD2 (5 bases). The CDR3 has 15 amino acids. From germline, CDR1 is KGHSY and CDR2 FQNENV. V was shortened by 4 bases and J by 1 base, with 13 bases between the two germline ends. CDR3 DNA sequence: TGTGCCAGCAGCCGATTACTAGGCAGCCAAGAGACCCAGTACTTC. It encodes CASSRLLGSQETQYF.

V and J are TRBV29-1 and TRBJ2-3; 11 positions agree with TRBD2. Looked up from germline, CDR1 is SQVTM and CDR2 is ANQGSEA. The CDR3 spans 14 residues. After removal of 5 bases from V and 4 bases from J, the junction contained 5 bases not matched to a gene. The CDR3 bases are TGCAGCGTTATAGCGGGAGGGCCGCCAGATACGCAGTATTTT. It specifies CSVIAGGPPDTQYF.

This clonotype has a handful of counts. The chain uses TRBV18 and TRBJ2-7; 7 bases align to TRBD2. This CDR3 has 13 residues. Germline V gene lookup returns CDR1 KGHSH and CDR2 LQKENI. J was trimmed by 1 base and V by 6 bases; bases with no gene match: 3. The CDR3, as DNA: TGTGCCAGCTCGGGGGGGAGGTCCTACGAGCAGTACTTC. It is translated as CASSGGRSYEQYF.

This clonotype was recorded a few times. V is TRBV5-1 and J is TRBJ2-3, with 10 nucleotides matching TRBD2. The germline gives CDR1 SGHRS, CDR2 YFSETQ. V lost 3 bases to trimming and J lost 3 bases; unmatched junction nucleotides: 4. The CDR3 is 15 residues long. CDR3 protein: CASSSSSGRTDTQYF. CDR3 sequence (DNA): TGCGCCAGCAGCTCCTCTAGCGGGAGAACAGATACGCAGTATTTT.

CDR3 nucleotides: TGCAGCGTTGAATCAGGCAGCTCTGGGAGGGAGCAGTACTTC. It specifies CSVESGSSGREQYF. The chain is built from TRBV29-1 and TRBJ2-7; maybe TRBD2 (6 bases). This CDR3 has 14 residues. Germline V CDR1 and CDR2: SQVTM, ANQGSEA. V dropped 2 bases and J dropped 7 bases, with 18 bases sitting between them.

The V call is TRBV24-1, the J call TRBJ1-6; D is uncertain. From germline, CDR1 is KGHDR and CDR2 SFDVKD. This CDR3 region has 13 residues. V was trimmed by 3 bases and J by 6 bases, leaving 5 bases between them. Here the CDR3 reads CATSDATNSPLHF. CDR3 DNA: TGTGCCACCAGTGATGCGACTAATTCACCCCTCCACTTT.

In this sample, this clonotype turned up many times. Here the CDR3 DNA reads TGTGCCAGCAGTCGGACGACGAGTAGTGCCTACGAGCAGTACTTC. Protein sequence: CASSRTTSSAYEQYF. The chain recombines TRBV3-1 with TRBJ2-7; D remains unclear. Germline lookup yields CDR1 LGHDT and CDR2 YNNKEL (reference sequence). Trimming removed 6 bases from V and 2 bases from J, with 17 bases in between. CDR3 length: 15 amino acids.

The chain has TRBV29-1 and TRBJ1-1; 8 nucleotides match TRBD1. Germline CDR1 SQVTM, CDR2 ANQGSEA. The CDR3 consists of 12 residues. The J segment lost 7 bases and the V segment lost 1 base, leaving 2 bases of the junction unmatched. The CDR3 DNA follows: TGCAGCGTTGAAGCAGGGGGCGGTGAAGCTTTCTTT. It encodes CSVEAGGGEAFF.

This clonotype was counted between two and nine times. The rearrangement uses TRBV5-1 and TRBJ1-4; D not resolved. The CDR3 covers 15 residues. The V end was cut by 4 bases, the J end by 0 bases, with 10 bases between. CDR1 is SGHRS, CDR2 YFSETQ, per germline. CDR3 sequence: CASSAFPATNEKLFF. DNA for the CDR3: TGCGCCAGCAGCGCCTTCCCCGCAACTAATGAAAAACTGTTTTTT.

This chain joins TRBV2 and TRBJ2-6; D ambiguous. Germline CDR1 SNHLY, CDR2 FYNNEI. The CDR3 covers 11 residues. V was trimmed by 7 bases and J by 6 bases, leaving 4 bases between them. The CDR3 is CASTAANVLTF. CDR3 DNA sequence: TGTGCCAGCACGGCGGCCAACGTCCTGACTTTC.

The chain combines TRBV3-1 with TRBJ1-4; D possibly corresponds to TRBD1 (5 bases). Deletions cut 4 bases from V and 8 bases from J, with 23 bases between. CDR1 and CDR2 (germline): LGHDT, YNNKEL (reference sequence). The CDR3 extends over 17 amino acids. CDR3 coding DNA: TGTGCCAGCAGCCCCACCTCCTTGGGGGGTTCGGGCGAAAAACTGTTTTTT. Its translation is CASSPTSLGGSGEKLFF.

Details on this clonotype: A much larger clone lies one base from this, so it may be a read error. This chain connects TRBV4-1 to TRBJ2-2; 9 bases align to TRBD2. The CDR3 loop spans 17 amino acids. The germline gives CDR1 MGHRA, CDR2 YSYEKL. The CDR3 DNA reads as TGCGCCACCAGCCAAGATTTGGTAGCGGGAGTGTCCGGGGAGCTGTTTTTT. Translated, it gives CATSQDLVAGVSGELFF.

This clonotype was recorded at least ten times. J is TRBJ1-2 and V is TRBV7-2; D not resolved. This CDR3 spans 13 amino acids. The V end lost 1 base, the J end lost 7 bases, and 10 bases lay between the germline ends. Per germline, CDR1 SGHTA and CDR2 FQGNSA. CDR3 coding DNA: TGTGCCAGCAGCTTAGGGGTACCTGGTGGCTACACCTTC. Amino acid sequence: CASSLGVPGGYTF.

With regard to this clonotype: This may be a read error: a much more frequent sequence differs by one nucleotide. The rearrangement uses TRBV4-2 and TRBJ2-2; 14 bases are a match to TRBD2. This CDR3 contains 16 residues. The V gene's germline CDR1 is LGHNA and CDR2 YNFKEQ. The CDR3 DNA follows: TGTGCCGGCAGCCCAGGGACTAGCGGGAGACATGGGGAGCTGTTTTTT. It codes for CAGSPGTSGRHGELFF.

A word on this clonotype: The conserved phenylalanine or tryptophan normally closing the CDR3 is absent here, so this likely arose from a read error. It is unclear where the CDR3 begins or ends on the DNA, so no DNA is shown, and the CDR3 is as TCRdb lists it. The chain has TRBV2 and TRBJ1-2. The CDR3 adds up to 11 amino acids, both ends counted. The germline CDR1 and CDR2 sequences are SNHLY and FYNNEI. CDR3 residues: CASSGSSANSY.

The V gene is TRBV19, the J gene TRBJ2-7; TRBD2 matches 13 bases. CDR3 length equals 19 residues. The V and J ends lost 6 bases and 0 bases, in that order; junction bases with no gene match: 14. The germline CDR1 and CDR2 sequences are LNHDA and SQIVND (reference sequence). The DNA of the CDR3 is TGTGCCAGTAGCCCTCTCCCTGGGACTAGCGGGACATACTCCTACGAGCAGTACTTC. This sequence encodes CASSPLPGTSGTYSYEQYF.

This clonotype came up many times. The chain employs TRBV7-2 and TRBJ2-7; a weak D match, TRBD1 (6 bases). Looked up from germline, CDR1 is SGHTA and CDR2 is FQGNSA. CDR3 length equals 15 residues. V shed 8 bases and J shed 3 bases, with 20 bases lying between them. CDR3 in amino acids: CASPYGSGVYYEQYF. The CDR3 nucleotides are TGTGCCAGCCCCTATGGGTCAGGGGTGTACTACGAGCAGTACTTC.

This clonotype was picked up many times. The chain employs TRBV7-6 and TRBJ2-7; D possibly corresponds to TRBD2 (5 bases). The CDR3 has 13 residues. CDR1 SGHVS and CDR2 FNYEAQ come from the germline V gene. The ends were cut back, 5 bases at V and 3 bases at J, with 11 bases in the middle. The CDR3: CASSATAVYEQYF. CDR3 nucleotides: TGTGCCAGCAGCGCCACAGCGGTCTACGAGCAGTACTTC.

This chain connects TRBV30 to TRBJ2-7, with 7 bases aligning to TRBD2. The trim removed 3 bases at V and 9 bases at J, leaving 17 bases unmatched. CDR1 GTSNPN and CDR2 SVGIG come from the germline V gene (reference sequence). The CDR3 covers 15 residues. The DNA for the CDR3 is TGTGCCTGGAGGGCCCCGGGACTAACCTTAAGGGGGCAGTACTTC. Translating it yields CAWRAPGLTLRGQYF.

The sample holds a few counts of this clonotype. J is TRBJ2-7 and V is TRBV24-1; no reliable D call. V lost 3 bases and J lost 5, with 16 bases in between. Germline CDR1 is KGHDR and CDR2 is SFDVKD. The CDR3 covers 15 residues. The DNA of the CDR3 is TGTGCCACCAGTGATGCGGTGACCCAAGGAAACGAGCAGTACTTC. Translated: CATSDAVTQGNEQYF.

This clonotype was detected ten times or more. V and J are TRBV11-2 and TRBJ2-6; no clear D. This CDR3 region has 17 residues. Trimming removed 5 bases at V and 0 bases at J, with 14 bases between. Germline V gene sequence: CDR1 SGHAT, CDR2 FQNNGV. CDR3 in DNA: TGTGCCAGCAGCCCCGGACGGAGAAGCTCTGGGGCCAACGTCCTGACTTTC. Translation gives CASSPGRRSSGANVLTF.